The next 17 T cell receptor beta chains were all read from a single sample in a study of identical twins. From the 5' RACE reads, TCRdb called clonotypes with MiXCR, one entry per CDR3 protein. Seen here are roughly 1.6 million distinct CDR3 sequences, around a third observed once, and the top ten hold around 0.25%. Sequencing was performed on cord blood. The receptor source for this set is a newborn girl in good health.

The chain recombines TRBV5-1 with TRBJ1-1, with D tentatively TRBD1 (6 bases). The V and J ends lost 0 bases and 2 bases respectively, with 20 bases between them. The germline V gene encodes CDR1 SGHRS and CDR2 YFSETQ. The CDR3 covers 18 residues. Written as DNA, the CDR3 is TGCGCCAGCAGCTTGGGGGACCGGAACAGGGCTTCTAACACTGAAGCTTTCTTT. It codes for CASSLGDRNRASNTEAFF.

This chain links TRBV15 with TRBJ1-6, with D hard to call. The CDR3 loop spans 14 amino acids. The germline V and J ends were trimmed by 5 bases and 10 bases, with 15 bases remaining between them. Germline-derived CDR1 and CDR2 are LNHNV and YYDKDF (reference sequence). CDR3 loop: CATSHSLRESPLHF. The CDR3 DNA sequence: TGTGCCACCAGCCACTCCCTCCGGGAGTCACCCCTCCACTTT. The variable domain in full, completed from reference TRBV15 and TRBJ1-6, reads DAMVIQNPRYQVTQFGKPVTLSCSQTLNHNVMYWYQQKSSQAPKLLFHYYDKDFNNEADTPDNFQSRRPNTSFCFLDIRSPGLGDTAMYLCATSHSLRESPLHFGNGTRLTVT.

This clonotype appeared a few times. The V call is TRBV28, the J call TRBJ2-1, with D possibly being TRBD2 (6 bases). Trimming shortened V by 8 bases and J by 2 bases, and 19 bases separated the two germline ends. The CDR3 runs to 16 residues. Per the germline V gene, CDR1 is MDHEN and CDR2 is SYDVKM. CDR3 DNA: TGTGCCAGCGCCCACACCTGGAAGCGGGCCTACAATGAGCAGTTCTTC. Amino acids: CASAHTWKRAYNEQFF.

The chain links TRBV4-2 to TRBJ2-7; TRBD2 matches 7 bases. Unmatched junction bases numbered 2, after V lost 0 bases and J lost 3 bases. This CDR3 has 14 amino acids. Looked up from germline, CDR1 is LGHNA and CDR2 is YNFKEQ. The CDR3 DNA follows: TGTGCCAGCAGCCAAGATGGGACTATCTACGAGCAGTACTTC. Amino acid sequence: CASSQDGTIYEQYF.

This clonotype has a count of ten or more. The chain uses TRBV12-3 or TRBV12-4 and TRBJ2-7, with D unresolved. The CDR3 extends over 15 amino acids. With 3 bases removed from V and 2 bases from J, the gap between germline ends came to 14 bases. DNA for the CDR3: TGTGCCAGCAGTTTGAGGCGGCGATTTCCCTACGAGCAGTACTTC. Protein product: CASSLRRRFPYEQYF.

This rearrangement joins TRBV29-1 to TRBJ2-1; D might be TRBD1 or TRBD2, each matching 5 bases. The length of the CDR3 is 14 residues. The germline gives CDR1 SQVTM, CDR2 ANQGSEA. The V end was cut by 4 bases, the J end by 6 bases, with 16 bases between. The CDR3 DNA follows: TGCAGCGTTGGGGCAGGGAGAGAGACCAATGAGCAGTTCTTC. Its translation is CSVGAGRETNEQFF.

The V call is TRBV4-2, the J call TRBJ2-1, with 8 bases lining up with TRBD2. Germline assignment: CDR1 LGHNA and CDR2 YNFKEQ. Trimming took 1 base from V and 10 from J; bases not matched to a gene: 6. The CDR3 is made up of 14 amino acids. The CDR3 reads CASSQVAGSGEQFF. The CDR3 region has the DNA TGTGCCAGCAGCCAAGTAGCGGGATCAGGCGAGCAGTTCTTC.

This clonotype was seen repeatedly, ten times or more. The chain links TRBV9 to TRBJ1-2; D is unclear. This CDR3 is 12 amino acids long. CDR1 is SGDLS and CDR2 is YYNGEE in the germline V gene. V was clipped by 4 bases and J by 5 bases, with 9 bases between them. The CDR3 protein is CASSPHGYGYTF. The DNA of the CDR3 is TGTGCCAGCAGCCCTCACGGATATGGCTACACCTTC.

The chain links TRBV5-1 to TRBJ1-1; no definite D call. V gave up 0 bases and J gave up 3 bases, with 9 bases separating them. Germline V gives CDR1 SGHRS, CDR2 YFSETQ. There are 14 residues in the CDR3. The CDR3 loop is CASSLDRVHTEAFF. In DNA form, the CDR3 reads TGCGCCAGCAGCTTGGACAGAGTCCACACTGAAGCTTTCTTT.

The V call is TRBV19, the J call TRBJ2-1; 11 bases align to TRBD2. Unmatched junction bases numbered 7, after V lost 7 bases and J lost 2 bases. Germline CDR1 LNHDA, CDR2 SQIVND (reference sequence). The CDR3 sequence is 16 residues long. CDR3 residues: CASNTLLAGAYNEQFF. The DNA for the CDR3 is TGTGCCAGTAACACTCTACTAGCGGGGGCCTACAATGAGCAGTTCTTC.

The chain employs TRBV10-3 and TRBJ2-1, with 7 positions matching TRBD2. V trimming: 2 bases; J trimming: 14 bases; junction bases outside the gene matches: 6. CDR1 and CDR2 (germline): ENHRY, SYGVKD. This CDR3 spans 12 amino acids. CDR3 residues: CAISEGRVQEFF. The CDR3 DNA follows: TGTGCCATCAGTGAGGGGAGGGTACAAGAGTTCTTC.

As regards this clonotype: The junction and the germline gene differ at one end; a read error may be behind it. The CDR3 reads CASSKDGGNTGELFF. In DNA, the CDR3 is TGTGCCAGCAGCAAAGATGGGGGGAACACCGGGGAGCTGTTTTTT. The rearrangement uses TRBV14 and TRBJ2-2, with D possibly being TRBD1 or TRBD2 (5 bases each). CDR1 and CDR2 (germline): SGHDN, FVKESK. This CDR3 contains 15 residues.

The rearrangement uses TRBV27 and TRBJ2-7; D is ambiguous. CDR1 is MNHEY, CDR2 SMNVEV, per germline (reference sequence). The CDR3 is 16 amino acids. Deletions cut 3 bases from V and 1 base from J, with 16 bases between. The CDR3 sequence: CASSLWAGPSSYEQYF. The CDR3 bases are TGTGCCAGCAGTTTGTGGGCAGGTCCTTCTTCCTACGAGCAGTACTTC.

This clonotype occurred a few times. This chain links TRBV3-1 with TRBJ2-1; no clear D. The CDR3 runs 14 residues. V was pared by 1 base and J by 9 bases, with 13 bases between. Germline CDR1 and CDR2: LGHDT and YNNKEL (reference sequence). CDR3 bases: TGTGCCAGCAGCCAAGTTTATACCGCCGTTGAGCAGTTCTTC. Translation gives CASSQVYTAVEQFF.

This chain connects TRBV11-2 to TRBJ1-2; 7 bases are a match to TRBD1. CDR1 is SGHAT and CDR2 is FQNNGV in the germline V gene. The J segment lost 3 bases and the V segment lost 4 bases, leaving 11 bases of the junction unmatched. The CDR3 covers 16 residues. The CDR3, as DNA: TGTGCCAGCAGCTCCCCTAAGGGGGCTGGGGACTATGGCTACACCTTC. Encoded protein: CASSSPKGAGDYGYTF.

On this clonotype itself: This may be a read error: a much more frequent sequence differs by one nucleotide. This chain links TRBV6-2 or TRBV6-3 with TRBJ2-1; D gene uncertain. The DNA end favors TRBJ2-7, so the J call may be wrong. Germline V gene lookup returns CDR1 MNHEY and CDR2 SVGEGT. CDR3 size: 13 residues. CDR3 amino acids: CASSLNFYNEQYF. The DNA for the CDR3 is TGTGCCAGCAGTTTGAACTTCTACAATGAGCAGTACTTC.

The chain uses TRBV20-1 and TRBJ1-2, with 9 bases matching TRBD1. The length of the CDR3 is 15 residues. The germline V gene has CDR1 DFQATT and CDR2 SNEGSKA (reference sequence). The V segment lost 1 base and the J segment 4 bases; nucleotides outside the gene matches: 7. CDR3 in DNA: TGCAGTGCTAGAGGGCCCGGACAGGGGCGCTATGGCTACACCTTC. Amino acids: CSARGPGQGRYGYTF.